The 21 T cell receptor beta chains below come from one sample, sequenced in a study of control samples from healthy donors and cancer patients. The repertoire was sequenced with immunoSEQ multiplex PCR; TCRdb's copy has only in-frame clones and lacks some. The sample contains hundreds of thousands of clones, more than 65% of which appear only once. The material sequenced was PBMCs. These TCRs come from a woman aged 60-75 years with lung cancer.

The CDR3 nucleotides read TGTGCCAGCGGCGACTGGTCCCAAGAGACCCAGTACTTC. Protein sequence: CASGDWSQETQYF. V and J are TRBV12-3 or TRBV12-4 and TRBJ2-5; D gene ambiguous. V was pared by 8 bases and J by 1 base, with 11 bases between. CDR3 length: 13 amino acids.

This clone was observed a single time. The chain links TRBV7-3 to TRBJ1-1; D is uncertain. V dropped 1 base and J dropped 10 bases, with 13 bases sitting between them. Germline values: CDR1 SGHTA, CDR2 FQGTGA. The CDR3 loop spans 13 amino acids. As DNA, the CDR3 is TGTGCCAGCAGCTTAAACGACCTTTCCCCAGCTTTCTTT. Its protein product is CASSLNDLSPAFF.

A word on this clone: The sample holds other DNA sequences that translate to the same CDR3. V usage is TRBV9 and J usage is TRBJ1-1; tentatively, D is TRBD1 (6 bases). CDR3 length: 15 amino acids. Germline loops: CDR1 SGDLS, CDR2 YYNGEE. Trimming shortened V by 0 bases and J by 0 bases, and 9 bases separated the two germline ends. CDR3 region: CASSVGGQLNTEAFF. The CDR3 DNA sequence: TGTGCCAGCAGCGTAGGTGGACAGTTGAACACTGAAGCTTTCTTT.

The J gene is TRBJ1-2, the V gene TRBV4-1; 9 bases fit TRBD1. The CDR3 totals 14 residues. CDR1 is MGHRA and CDR2 is YSYEKL in the germline V gene. The ends lost 1 base at V and 3 bases at J; junction bases unmatched: 0. This CDR3 is CASSQGTGDYGYTF. As DNA, the CDR3 is TGCGCCAGCAGCCAAGGGACAGGGGACTATGGCTACACCTTC.

In this sample, this clone turned up once. The chain employs TRBV11-3 and TRBJ2-2; 10 bases fit TRBD1. V was pared by 5 bases and J by 6 bases, with 6 bases of the junction left unmatched. The CDR3 contains 15 residues. Germline V gives CDR1 SGHNT, CDR2 YENEEA. CDR3 bases: TGTGCCAGCAGCCGGAGAGGGACAGGGGCCGGGGAGCTGTTTTTT. It is translated as CASSRRGTGAGELFF.

This clone was counted a few times. The chain is built from TRBV5-1 and TRBJ2-5, with TRBD2 matching over 11 bases. There are 17 residues in the CDR3. Germline V gives CDR1 SGHRS, CDR2 YFSETQ. V lost 0 bases to trimming and J lost 5 bases; unmatched junction nucleotides: 9. For the CDR3, the DNA is TGCGCCAGCAGCTTGGTTGGTAGCGGGGGGGCCCGTGAGACCCAGTACTTC. Its protein is CASSLVGSGGARETQYF. Combining the CDR3 with reference TRBV5-1 and TRBJ2-5 gives the whole variable domain KAGVTQTPRYLIKTRGQQVTLSCSPISGHRSVSWYQQTPGQGLQFLFEYFSETQRNKGNFPGRFSGRQFSNSRSEMNVSTLELGDSALYLCASSLVGSGGARETQYFGPGTRLLVL.

V and J are TRBV18 and TRBJ1-3; 7 nucleotides align to TRBD1. Trimming took 6 bases from V and 2 from J; bases not matched to a gene: 4. In germline, CDR1 is KGHSH, CDR2 LQKENI. CDR3 length equals 14 residues. CDR3 in DNA: TGTGCCAGCTCGCTCGACAGGGCTGGAAACACCATATATTTT. Translated, it gives CASSLDRAGNTIYF. Full variable domain (remainder filled in from reference TRBV18 and TRBJ1-3): NAGVMQNPRHLVRRRGQEARLRCSPMKGHSHVYWYRQLPEEGLKFMVYLQKENIIDESGMPKERFSAEFPKEGPSILRIQQVVRGDSAAYFCASSLDRAGNTIYFGEGSWLTVV.

V and J are TRBV6-6 and TRBJ2-1; D assignment may be TRBD1 or TRBD2 (5 bases each). From germline, CDR1 is MNHNY and CDR2 SVGAGI (reference sequence). There are 11 residues in the CDR3. V lost 8 bases to trimming and J lost 8 bases, with 10 bases between them. CDR3 bases: TGTGCCAGCGGGGGATTCGATGAGCAGTTCTTC. Protein sequence: CASGGFDEQFF.

The V and J genes are TRBV2 and TRBJ2-3; 8 nucleotides align to TRBD1. V shed 5 bases and J 3 bases; nucleotides not matched to a gene: 4. CDR3 length: 14 residues. Per the germline V gene, CDR1 is SNHLY and CDR2 is FYNNEI. The CDR3 loop is CASSLWTGTDTQYF. Here the CDR3 DNA reads TGTGCCAGCAGTCTCTGGACAGGGACAGATACGCAGTATTTT.

J is TRBJ2-2 and V is TRBV21-1. TRBV21-1 is a known pseudogene. There are 13 residues in the CDR3. CDR3 residues: CASSGGPTGELFF. CDR3 DNA: TGTGCCAGCAGTGGGGGACCGACCGGGGAGCTGTTTTTT.

The chain joins TRBV10-1 to TRBJ1-6; unclear D gene. Per germline, CDR1 WNHNN and CDR2 SYGVQD (reference sequence). Trimming cost V 3 bases and J 9 bases, with 6 bases left between them. The CDR3 contains 12 residues. The CDR3 sequence is CASSDGGSPLHF. In DNA, the CDR3 is TGCGCCAGCAGTGATGGAGGTTCACCCCTCCACTTT.

V and J are TRBV7-6 and TRBJ2-1; D call uncertain. CDR3 length: 16 amino acids. V lost 5 bases and J 0 bases, leaving 14 bases between the germline ends. Germline CDR1 is SGHVS and CDR2 is FNYEAQ. For the CDR3, the DNA is TGTGCCAGCAGCCCTGGACCGCCAAGCTCCTACAATGAGCAGTTCTTC. It translates to CASSPGPPSSYNEQFF.

V usage is TRBV10-2 and J usage is TRBJ1-2; weak D call: TRBD1 (5 bases). CDR3 length: 13 amino acids. Germline CDR1 and CDR2: WSHSY and SAAADI. V lost 6 bases and J lost 4, with 12 bases in between. CDR3 residues: CASRAPTGYGYTF. Written as DNA, the CDR3 is TGCGCCAGCAGGGCCCCTACAGGCTATGGCTACACCTTC.

The chain combines TRBV3-1 (or the pseudogene TRBV3-2) with TRBJ1-1, with a tentative D call TRBD1 (6 bases). Germline assignment: CDR1 LGHDT and CDR2 YNNKEL (reference sequence). Trimming stripped 3 bases from V and 1 base from J, with 15 bases between. The CDR3 contains 16 residues. The chain's CDR3 is CASSQGSRGANTEAFF. The CDR3 coding sequence is TGTGCCAGCAGCCAGGGGTCCCGGGGGGCGAACACTGAAGCTTTCTTT.

The J gene is TRBJ2-3, the V gene TRBV18; the D is unclear. V was clipped by 1 base and J by 1 base, with 9 bases between them. Germline loops: CDR1 KGHSH, CDR2 LQKENI. This CDR3 comprises 15 residues. In DNA form, the CDR3 reads TGTGCCAGCTCACCACAACCGCCAGGCACAGATACGCAGTATTTT. This encodes CASSPQPPGTDTQYF.

The chain recombines TRBV7-9 with TRBJ1-6; TRBD1 is a possible D gene (5 bases). Between the trimmed V and J ends, which lost 1 base and 4 bases, there was a span of 17 bases. The germline gives CDR1 SEHNR, CDR2 FQNEAQ (reference sequence). The CDR3 has 18 residues. CDR3 nucleotides: TGTGCCAGCAGCTTAGACCTCCCGGGACCCCCGTATAATTCACCCCTCCACTTT. Residues: CASSLDLPGPPYNSPLHF.

The chain has TRBV3-1 (or the pseudogene TRBV3-2) and TRBJ2-5; D is undetermined. Germline V CDR1 and CDR2: LGHDT, YNNKEL (reference sequence). V was clipped by 4 bases and J by 5 bases, with 17 bases between them. This CDR3 contains 15 residues. This CDR3 reads CASSLSTVMRETQYF. CDR3 in DNA: TGTGCCAGCAGCCTCAGCACTGTCATGAGGGAGACCCAGTACTTC.

CDR3 region: CASSVALLNTEAFF. CDR3 nucleotides: TGTGCCAGCAGCGTAGCTCTTTTGAACACTGAAGCTTTCTTT. The genes are TRBV9 and TRBJ1-1; D not certain. In germline, CDR1 is SGDLS, CDR2 YYNGEE. CDR3 size: 14 residues. V was pared by 0 bases and J by 0 bases, with 6 bases between.

This clone showed up just a few times. The chain uses TRBV19 and TRBJ2-5, with D possibly being TRBD1 or TRBD2 (6 bases each). CDR3 length equals 13 residues. Trimming stripped 8 bases from V and 6 bases from J, with 16 bases between. CDR1 and CDR2 (germline): LNHDA, SQIVND (reference sequence). Here the CDR3 reads CASGVGGAQTQYF. In DNA form, the CDR3 reads TGTGCCAGTGGGGTCGGGGGCGCGCAGACCCAGTACTTC.

The table lists this clone with a count of one. The chain employs TRBV6-5 and TRBJ1-5; D not resolved. With 7 bases removed from V and 3 bases from J, the gap between germline ends came to 10 bases. Germline V lookup: CDR1 MNHEY, CDR2 SVGAGI. The length of the CDR3 is 13 residues. The DNA of the CDR3 is TGTGCCAGCATCAAGGGAAACAATCAGCCCCAGCATTTT. This translates into CASIKGNNQPQHF.

The chain has TRBV19 and TRBJ1-1, with unresolved D. CDR1 is LNHDA, CDR2 SQIVND, per germline (reference sequence). Trimming pared 3 bases from V and 0 bases from J, leaving 11 bases between. The CDR3 is 15 amino acids. CDR3 DNA: TGTGCCAGTAGTATTCCGTTTAGCGTGAACACTGAAGCTTTCTTT. This sequence encodes CASSIPFSVNTEAFF. The full variable domain, completed using reference TRBV19 and TRBJ1-1, is DGGITQSPKYLFRKEGQNVTLSCEQNLNHDAMYWYRQDPGQGLRLIYYSQIVNDFQKGDIAEGYSVSREKKESFPLTVTSAQKNPTAFYLCASSIPFSVNTEAFFGQGTRLTVV.